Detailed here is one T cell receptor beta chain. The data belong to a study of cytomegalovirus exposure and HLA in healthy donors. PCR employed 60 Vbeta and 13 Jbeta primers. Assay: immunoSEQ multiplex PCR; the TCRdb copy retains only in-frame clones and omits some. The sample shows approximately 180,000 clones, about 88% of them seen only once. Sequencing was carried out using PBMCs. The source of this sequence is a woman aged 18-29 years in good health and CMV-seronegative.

This chain's CDR3 is CASRPYVAAGNTEAFF. Written as DNA, the CDR3 is TGTGCCAGCAGACCCTATGTCGCGGCCGGGAACACTGAAGCTTTCTTT. The gene calls are TRBV28 and TRBJ1-1; no firm D call. This CDR3 contains 16 residues. The germline V gene has CDR1 MDHEN and CDR2 SYDVKM. Between the trimmed V and J ends, which lost 6 bases and 1 base, there was a span of 18 bases.